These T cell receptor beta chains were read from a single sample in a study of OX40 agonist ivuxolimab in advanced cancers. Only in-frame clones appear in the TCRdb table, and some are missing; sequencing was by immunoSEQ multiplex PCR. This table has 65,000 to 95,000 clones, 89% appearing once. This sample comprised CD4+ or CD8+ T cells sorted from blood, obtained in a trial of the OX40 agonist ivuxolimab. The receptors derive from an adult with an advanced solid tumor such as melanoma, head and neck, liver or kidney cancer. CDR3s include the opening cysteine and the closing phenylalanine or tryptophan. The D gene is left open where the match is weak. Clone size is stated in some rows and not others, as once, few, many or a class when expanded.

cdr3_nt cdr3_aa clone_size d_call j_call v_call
TGCGCCAGCAGCCGGGGGGTCCTGTTCTCCCCCTCCTACAATGAGCAGTTCTTC CASSRGVLFSPSYNEQFF . . TRBJ2-1 TRBV4-1
TGTGCCAGCAGTTTTCCCCCTAATGAAAAACTGTTTTTT CASSFPPNEKLFF . . TRBJ1-4 TRBV7-9
TGTGCCAGCAGCTTAACGGGAGACTATGGCTACACCTTC CASSLTGDYGYTF once . TRBJ1-2 TRBV7-3
TGTGCCAGTAGTATGGCGGGATACACAGATACGCAGTATTTT CASSMAGYTDTQYF . . TRBJ2-3 TRBV19
TGTGCCAGCAGCCTTGGACAGGGGGAGGGCGAGCAGTACTTC CASSLGQGEGEQYF once TRBD1 TRBJ2-7 TRBV7-2
TGTGCCAGCAGTAGTTTGGACAGCTACGAGCAGTACTTC CASSSLDSYEQYF . . TRBJ2-7 TRBV6-1
TGCGCCAGCAGCTTTAACAGGCATAATGGCTACACCTTC CASSFNRHNGYTF . . TRBJ1-2 TRBV5-1
TGTGCCAGCAGGCTAGACAGGGGAGCAGATACGCAGTATTTT CASRLDRGADTQYF . TRBD1 TRBJ2-3 TRBV6-1
TGTGCCAGCAGCTCGGGAGGAGGCCTCCCCCTCTTCTTC CASSSGGGLPLFF . TRBD2 TRBJ2-1 TRBV5-8
TGCGCCAGCAGATTAGAGGTTAACTATGGCTACACCTTC CASRLEVNYGYTF . . TRBJ1-2 TRBV5-1
TGTGCCAGCAGCGCTCTAGCGGGGGGGACAGATACGCAGTATTTT CASSALAGGTDTQYF once TRBD2 TRBJ2-3 TRBV6-6
TGTGCCAGTAGTATGACACCAAACTATGGCTACACCTTC CASSMTPNYGYTF . . TRBJ1-2 TRBV19
TGTGCCAGCAGGTGGACAGGGGACACTGAAGCTTTCTTT CASRWTGDTEAFF . TRBD1 TRBJ1-1 TRBV6-6
TGTGCCAGCAGCTTAGTAGGAGGGGGCCTCTACGAGCAGTACTTC CASSLVGGGLYEQYF . . TRBJ2-7 TRBV11-1
TGCGCCAGCAGCTTGGGACAGGGAACGCTGTTTTTT CASSLGQGTLFF . TRBD1 TRBJ2-2 TRBV5-1
TGTGCCAGCAGCTTAATCGGGGCCGCCTACGAGCAGTACTTC CASSLIGAAYEQYF . . TRBJ2-7 TRBV7-9
TGCGCCAGCAGCTTACAACTAGCGGGAGCGTGGTTAAATGAGCAGTTCTTC CASSLQLAGAWLNEQFF . TRBD2 TRBJ2-1 TRBV5-1
TGCAGCGTTGGTAGGCCAGGGGGACTTTACGAGCAGTACTTC CSVGRPGGLYEQYF . . TRBJ2-7 TRBV29-1
TGTGCCAGCAGTAAGACAGGGAGGTCCGGGGAGCTGTTTTTT CASSKTGRSGELFF once . TRBJ2-2 TRBV27
TGTGCCAGCAGGCCCTCAGGGGGCCAGCCCCAGCATTTT CASRPSGGQPQHF . TRBD1 TRBJ1-5 TRBV6-6
TGTGCCGCCCGGGACAGATTTAACTATGGCTACACCTTC CAARDRFNYGYTF . TRBD1 TRBJ1-2 TRBV28
TGTGCCAGCAGCTTGGCGTCCTGGACAGGGGACACTGAAGCTTTCTTT CASSLASWTGDTEAFF . TRBD1 TRBJ1-1 TRBV11-2
TGCAGTGCTCGGACAGTCAGAACGCAGTATTTT CSARTVRTQYF once . TRBJ2-3 TRBV20-1
TGTGCCAGCAGCTTGGCGGAGACCCAGTACTTC CASSLAETQYF . . TRBJ2-5 TRBV5-6
TGTGCCAGCAGCCTGCAAAACATTCAGTACTTC CASSLQNIQYF . . TRBJ2-4 TRBV16
TGTGCCAGCAGTCTCCAGGGGACGGTAGGGGCCAACGTCCTGACTTTC CASSLQGTVGANVLTF . . TRBJ2-6 TRBV27
TGTGCCAGCAGGGGCGCGCCAAGCGGGTGGGCAGATACGCAGTATTTT CASRGAPSGWADTQYF . . TRBJ2-3 TRBV28
TGTGCCAGCACCTACAGGACGAGGGACTATGGCTACACCTTC CASTYRTRDYGYTF once . TRBJ1-2 TRBV6-1
TGCAGTGCGTACCGGGACCTACAGTACTTC CSAYRDLQYF . . TRBJ2-4 TRBV20-1
TGTGCCAGCAGTGAAGGATTTACAACCTACGAGCAGTACTTC CASSEGFTTYEQYF . . TRBJ2-7 TRBV6-1
TGTGCCAGCAGGGGTTCGGTATCTAGAAAGACCCAGTACTTC CASRGSVSRKTQYF . . TRBJ2-5 TRBV11-2
TGTGCCAGCAGCATATCTTGGGGGACAGGGGGAACAGATACGCAGTATTTT CASSISWGTGGTDTQYF . TRBD1 TRBJ2-3 TRBV5-8
TGTGCCACGGGGCTGACAGGGAGCACAGATACGCAGTATTTT CATGLTGSTDTQYF . TRBD1 TRBJ2-3 TRBV2